The count of the clone carrying this T cell receptor (beta chain) is one. The germline V gene has CDR1 MNHEY and CDR2 SVGAGI. The V segment lost 5 bases and the J segment 4 bases; nucleotides outside the gene matches: 5. The CDR3 covers 15 residues. Only in-frame clones appear in the TCRdb table, and some are missing; sequencing was by immunoSEQ multiplex PCR. The data show roughly 200,000 clones, with 75% to 90% seen just once and more than 3.5% held by the top ten. The data are from a study of blood T cell repertoires in COVID-19. The specimen sequenced was PBMCs or T cells enriched from blood (not recorded which). The chain uses TRBV6-5 and TRBJ1-5, with 10 bases aligning to TRBD1. The TCR was taken from a woman aged 40 to 50 with acute COVID-19. CDR3 region: CASSNLGQGNQPQHF. CDR3 coding DNA: TGTGCCAGCAGTAATTTGGGACAGGGGAATCAGCCCCAGCATTTT.